Following are 8 T cell receptor beta chains from one sample sequenced in a study of response to subunit inactivated influenza vaccine. TCRdb ran MiXCR on the RT-PCR reads and lists one entry per CDR3 protein. The sample has some 850,000 distinct CDR3 sequences; less than 20% are singletons. Sequencing was performed on PBMCs from blood, taken around 5 days after vaccination. Receptor source: a man aged 45-60 years who received an inactivated influenza vaccine.

This clonotype was seen a handful of times. This chain links TRBV5-1 with TRBJ2-5, with D perhaps TRBD1 (6 bases). The CDR3 is 14 residues long. Germline-derived CDR1 and CDR2 are SGHRS and YFSETQ. Trimming pared 4 bases from V and 1 base from J, leaving 11 bases between. The CDR3 nucleotides read TGCGCCAGCAGCCACAGGGTGGGCCAAGAGACCCAGTACTTC. Translation gives CASSHRVGQETQYF.

This clonotype has just a few counts. The genes are TRBV10-3 and TRBJ2-2; TRBD2 matches at 9 bases. Trimming cost V 0 bases and J 5 bases; bases outside gene matches: 4. This CDR3 contains 16 residues. Germline CDR1 ENHRY, CDR2 SYGVKD. This CDR3 is CAISESAGGLTGELFF. CDR3 DNA sequence: TGTGCCATCAGTGAGTCAGCGGGAGGATTGACCGGGGAGCTGTTTTTT.

A few counts support this clonotype. This chain links TRBV7-9 with TRBJ2-5; maybe TRBD2 (5 bases). Trimming took 4 bases from V and 1 from J, leaving 16 bases between them. CDR3 length: 16 residues. The germline gives CDR1 SEHNR, CDR2 FQNEAQ (reference sequence). CDR3: CASSSPPVRVQETQYF. The DNA of the CDR3 is TGTGCCAGCAGCTCACCCCCGGTGAGGGTCCAAGAGACCCAGTACTTC.

This rearrangement joins TRBV9 to TRBJ2-2; D unclear. The germline CDR1 and CDR2 sequences are SGDLS and YYNGEE. The CDR3 has 15 amino acids. Between the trimmed V and J ends, which lost 3 bases and 5 bases, there was a span of 14 bases. The CDR3 here is CASSATDMGTGELFF. As DNA, the CDR3 is TGTGCCAGCAGCGCGACGGATATGGGGACCGGGGAGCTGTTTTTT. The full variable domain, in which reference TRBV9 and TRBJ2-2 provide the parts outside the CDR3, is DSGVTQTPKHLITATGQRVTLRCSPRSGDLSVYWYQQSLDQGLQFLIQYYNGEERAKGNILERFSAQQFPDLHSELNLSSLELGDSALYFCASSATDMGTGELFFGEGSRLTVL.

This clonotype was seen repeatedly, ten times or more. The rearrangement uses TRBV12-3 or TRBV12-4 and TRBJ2-3; D ambiguous. Trimming took off 7 bases at V and 1 base at J, with 6 bases between the two ends. The CDR3 runs 12 residues. This chain's CDR3 is CASTYGTDTQYF. CDR3 nucleotides: TGTGCCAGCACCTACGGCACAGATACGCAGTATTTT.

As to this clonotype: Because it lacks the conserved phenylalanine or tryptophan at the end, this CDR3 is likely a read error. The rearrangement uses TRBV5-1 and TRBJ2-1, with 8 bases matching TRBD2. Germline assignment: CDR1 SGHRS and CDR2 YFSETQ. V gave up 0 bases and J gave up 0 bases; unmatched junction bases: 2. The CDR3 has 16 amino acids. CDR3 region: CASSLGAGGSYNEQFI. The DNA of the CDR3 is TGCGCCAGCAGCTTGGGGGCGGGAGGCTCCTACAATGAGCAGTTCATC.

This rearrangement joins TRBV6-1 to TRBJ2-2, with D perhaps matching TRBD1 (5 bases). V was shortened by 6 bases and J by 3 bases, with 20 bases between the two germline ends. CDR1 is MNHNS and CDR2 is SASEGT in the germline V gene. This CDR3 contains 17 residues. The chain's CDR3 is CASSKYQGRSDTGELFF. For the CDR3, the DNA is TGTGCCAGCAGCAAATACCAGGGTCGTAGTGACACCGGGGAGCTGTTTTTT.

This clonotype has more than one count but fewer than ten. The rearrangement links TRBV20-1 to TRBJ1-6; D is unresolved. The CDR3 covers 12 residues. Germline CDR1 DFQATT, CDR2 SNEGSKA (reference sequence). The CDR3 reads CGLRTLNSPLHF. The CDR3 nucleotides are TGCGGTCTACGGACGCTTAATTCACCCCTCCACTTT.